The sequence of this T cell receptor (beta chain) was determined in a study of long-term antiretroviral therapy in people with HIV. The length of the CDR3 is 17 residues. Germline V gene sequence: CDR1 SGHRS, CDR2 YFSETQ. The trim removed 0 bases at V and 8 bases at J, leaving 10 bases unmatched. Every sample had about 0.95-10 million cryopreserved PBMC in it before DNA extraction. The assay, immunoSEQ v3.0, was run at survey level. Generated by immunoSEQ multiplex PCR, the TCRdb table keeps only in-frame clones and is missing some. There are tens of thousands of clones in the sample; more than 90% occur only once, and 2.5% to 3% lies in the top ten.

This sequence joins TRBV5-1 and TRBJ2-1; 11 nucleotides line up with TRBD2. The source is a woman between 45 and 60 years old with HIV. Sequencing was performed on unsorted PBMCs, taken 3.7 years after starting antiretroviral therapy. This CDR3 reads CASSLGVMTSGEDEQFF. The CDR3, as DNA: TGCGCCAGCAGCTTGGGGGTGATGACTAGCGGGGAGGATGAGCAGTTCTTC.